The 14 T cell receptor beta chains in this list originate from one sample, sequenced in a study of Ad26.COV2.S vaccination and SARS-CoV-2 variants. Treatment denoted: some 19 received Ad26.COV2.S at low or high dose, single or two shots; about 5 received placebo; per-sample allocation not given. At day 63 after the first vaccine or placebo injection, samples were drawn. The data were produced by immunoSEQ multiplex PCR, yet TCRdb's version contains in-frame clones alone and is incomplete. The profile shows about 350,000 clones, 88% of them singletons. Material: peripheral blood, obtained in a trial of Ad26.COV2.S vaccine versus placebo. The receptor set was obtained from a person aged 18 to 59 who received the Ad26.COV2.S COVID-19 vaccine or a placebo.

The V and J genes are TRBV7-9 and TRBJ2-7; D is unresolved. CDR1 is SEHNR, CDR2 FQNEAQ, per germline (reference sequence). Trimming pared 2 bases from V and 1 base from J, leaving 9 bases between. There are 14 residues in the CDR3. The CDR3 DNA reads TGTGCCAGCAGCTTACAGGAAATATCCTACGAGCAGTACTTC. Translation: CASSLQEISYEQYF.

The chain couples TRBV6-2 or TRBV6-3 to TRBJ1-2; 8 bases fit TRBD1. The CDR3 length is 15 residues. J gave up 4 bases and V 3 bases, and 7 bases lay outside the gene matches. CDR1 and CDR2 from the germline V gene are MNHEY and SVGEGT. The CDR3 DNA follows: TGTGCCAGCAGTTATGAAGACAGGGGCATCTATGGCTACACCTTC. This gives the protein CASSYEDRGIYGYTF.

The gene calls are TRBV9 and TRBJ1-4, with 8 positions matching TRBD1. The CDR3 extends over 16 amino acids. V shed 3 bases, J shed 7 bases, and the junction held 11 bases outside the gene matches. CDR1 and CDR2 from the germline V gene are SGDLS and YYNGEE. CDR3: CASSADSGGLVEKLFF. CDR3 nucleotides: TGTGCCAGCAGCGCCGACTCAGGGGGCTTGGTTGAAAAACTGTTTTTT.

The V gene is TRBV27, the J gene TRBJ2-7, with D uncertain. Germline assignment: CDR1 MNHEY and CDR2 SMNVEV (reference sequence). The CDR3 runs to 12 residues. V was trimmed by 5 bases and J by 1 base, leaving 6 bases between them. CDR3 sequence: CASSDRSYEQYF. CDR3 sequence (DNA): TGTGCCAGCAGTGACCGTTCCTACGAGCAGTACTTC.

On this clone: The identical CDR3 is also encoded by other nucleotide sequences in the sample. The V call is TRBV24-1, the J call TRBJ1-5; D not resolved. Deletions cut 2 bases from V and 1 base from J, with 5 bases between. Per the germline V gene, CDR1 is KGHDR and CDR2 is SFDVKD. The CDR3 runs 14 residues. CDR3 in DNA: TGTGCCACCAGTGATTCTGAGAGCAATCAGCCCCAGCATTTT. Protein sequence: CATSDSESNQPQHF.

The chain is built from TRBV19 and TRBJ1-3; no reliable D call. The CDR3 extends over 15 amino acids. The V end lost 6 bases, the J end lost 3 bases, and 15 bases lay between the germline ends. In germline, CDR1 is LNHDA, CDR2 SQIVND (reference sequence). The CDR3 DNA reads as TGTGCCAGTAGCCCCCTACGAAGCAGTGGAAACACCATATATTTT. Translating it yields CASSPLRSSGNTIYF.

This clone was detected once. This rearrangement joins TRBV7-9 to TRBJ1-1; D remains ambiguous. Germline CDR1 and CDR2: SEHNR and FQNEAQ (reference sequence). This CDR3 has 15 amino acids. V lost 5 bases to trimming and J lost 2 bases, with 15 bases between them. DNA of the CDR3: TGTGCCAGCAGCCCTCACTCGGGCGGTAACACTGAAGCTTTCTTT. This gives the protein CASSPHSGGNTEAFF.

The rearrangement joins TRBV9 to TRBJ1-2; 7 bases align to TRBD1. J was trimmed by 2 bases and V by 0 bases; bases with no gene match: 7. The CDR3 length is 16 residues. Germline V gene sequence: CDR1 SGDLS, CDR2 YYNGEE. The CDR3 DNA is TGTGCCAGCAGCGTAGGTGGAGGACAGGTAAACTATGGCTACACCTTC. Protein sequence: CASSVGGGQVNYGYTF.

The count of this clone is one. This chain uses TRBV7-2 with TRBJ2-7; 10 positions match TRBD2. CDR3 length: 13 residues. J lost 1 base, V lost 6 bases, and 0 bases had no gene match. From germline, CDR1 is SGHTA and CDR2 FQGNSA. The CDR3 here is CASRLAGSYEQYF. The CDR3 coding sequence is TGTGCCAGCAGACTAGCGGGATCCTACGAGCAGTACTTC.

This chain joins TRBV9 and TRBJ1-1, with D unresolved. Germline CDR1 and CDR2: SGDLS and YYNGEE. The germline V and J ends were trimmed by 0 bases and 2 bases, with 11 bases remaining between them. CDR3 length: 15 residues. The CDR3 loop reads CASSVEVGPNTEAFF. The CDR3 bases are TGTGCCAGCAGCGTAGAGGTGGGCCCAAACACTGAAGCTTTCTTT.

The chain employs TRBV10-3 and TRBJ2-1, with 10 positions matching TRBD1. V shed 6 bases, J shed 8 bases, and the junction held 7 bases outside the gene matches. This CDR3 has 14 amino acids. From germline, CDR1 is ENHRY and CDR2 SYGVKD. DNA for the CDR3: TGTGCCATCAGGCCGGGACAGGGGCGTGATGAGCAGTTCTTC. Its protein product is CAIRPGQGRDEQFF.

This CDR3 is CATQTALAHEQYF. The CDR3 DNA sequence: TGTGCCACCCAGACAGCCCTCGCCCACGAGCAGTACTTC. The J gene is TRBJ2-7, the V gene TRBV6-5; D might be TRBD1 (5 bases). The CDR3 loop spans 13 amino acids. V lost 10 bases, J lost 5 bases, and 18 bases lay in between. Germline CDR1 reads MNHEY; CDR2 reads SVGAGI.

The rearrangement uses TRBV28 and TRBJ2-7; D gene ambiguous. Between the trimmed V and J ends, which lost 8 bases and 3 bases, there was a span of 11 bases. The CDR3 totals 12 residues. The V gene's germline CDR1 is MDHEN and CDR2 SYDVKM. The CDR3 is CASSVGYYEQYF. The CDR3 bases are TGTGCCAGCTCTGTCGGATACTACGAGCAGTACTTC. The entire variable domain, with the rest obtained from reference TRBV28 and TRBJ2-7, is as follows: DVKVTQSSRYLVKRTGEKVFLECVQDMDHENMFWYRQDPGLGLRLIYFSYDVKMKEKGDIPEGYSVSREKKERFSLILESASTNQTSMYLCASSVGYYEQYFGPGTRLTVT.

The rearrangement uses TRBV27 and TRBJ1-1; D gene ambiguous. Germline CDR1 reads MNHEY; CDR2 reads SMNVEV (reference sequence). V lost 5 bases and J lost 3, with 7 bases in between. CDR3 length: 12 amino acids. CDR3 bases: TGTGCCAGCAGTACGACATACACTGAAGCTTTCTTT. This sequence encodes CASSTTYTEAFF.